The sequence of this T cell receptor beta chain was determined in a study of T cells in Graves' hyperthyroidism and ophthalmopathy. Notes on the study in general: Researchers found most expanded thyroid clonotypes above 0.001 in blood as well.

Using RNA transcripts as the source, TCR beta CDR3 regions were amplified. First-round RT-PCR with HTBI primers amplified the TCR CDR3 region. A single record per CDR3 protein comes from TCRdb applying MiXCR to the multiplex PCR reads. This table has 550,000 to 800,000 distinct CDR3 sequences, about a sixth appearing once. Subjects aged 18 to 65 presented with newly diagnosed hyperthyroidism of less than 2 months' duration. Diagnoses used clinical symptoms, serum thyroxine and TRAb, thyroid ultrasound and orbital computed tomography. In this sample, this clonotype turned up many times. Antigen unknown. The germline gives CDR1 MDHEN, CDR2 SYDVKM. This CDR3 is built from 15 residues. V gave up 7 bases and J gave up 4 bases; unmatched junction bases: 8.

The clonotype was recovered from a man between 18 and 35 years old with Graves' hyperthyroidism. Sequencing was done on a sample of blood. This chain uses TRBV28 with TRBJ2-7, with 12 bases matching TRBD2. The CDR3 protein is CASTVTTSGSYEQYF. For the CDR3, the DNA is TGTGCCAGCACGGTCACGACTAGCGGGAGTTACGAGCAGTACTTC.